Listed below are T cell receptor beta chains from one sample, sequenced in a study of cytomegalovirus exposure and HLA in healthy donors. Method: immunoSEQ multiplex PCR; TCRdb's copy keeps in-frame clones and lacks some. The sample holds 120,000 or so clones, more than 70% seen once. The sequencing sample was made of PBMCs. These receptors originate from a woman in her forties or fifties in good health and CMV-seropositive. The CDR3 runs from the conserved cysteine through the conserved F or W. D genes are given only for firm matches. Where a row states a size, it is once, few, many or the class of an expanded clone; other rows omit it.

.,TRBJ2-1,.,TRBV29-1,CSVLGWGRGYNEQFF,TGCAGCGTCCTGGGGTGGGGGAGGGGGTACAATGAGCAGTTCTTC
once,TRBJ2-5,.,TRBV4-1,CASSRNRQETQYF,TGCGCCAGCAGCCGCAACAGACAAGAGACCCAGTACTTC
.,TRBJ2-1,.,TRBV6-5,CASSQGNNEQFF,TGTGCCAGCAGCCAGGGGAACAATGAGCAGTTCTTC
.,TRBJ2-6,.,TRBV7-9,CASSLRNSGANVLTF,TGTGCCAGCAGCTTGCGGAACTCTGGGGCCAACGTCCTGACTTTC
.,TRBJ2-3,TRBD2,TRBV4-2,CASSQEEGGSWNTQYF,TGTGCCAGCAGCCAAGAAGAGGGCGGGAGCTGGAATACGCAGTATTTT
.,TRBJ2-5,TRBD2,TRBV10-2,CASWGREGRQTQYF,TGCGCCAGCTGGGGGCGGGAGGGCCGACAGACCCAGTACTTC
few,TRBJ1-2,TRBD1,TRBV5-6,CASSLSGQGSWSNGYTF,TGTGCCAGCAGCTTATCGGGACAGGGGTCCTGGAGTAATGGCTACACCTTC
once,TRBJ2-7,.,TRBV7-2,CASSLRQATYEQYF,TGTGCCAGCAGCCTCAGACAGGCCACCTACGAACAGTACTTC
few,TRBJ1-6,TRBD1,TRBV7-8,CASSTGQGGNNSPLHF,TGTGCCAGCAGCACAGGACAGGGTGGGAATAATTCACCCCTCCACTTT
.,TRBJ2-7,TRBD2,TRBV5-1,CASTWASGTYEQYF,TGCGCCAGCACCTGGGCTAGCGGAACCTACGAGCAGTACTTC
.,TRBJ1-4,TRBD1,TRBV10-3,CAISGDRVREKLLF,TGTGCCATCAGTGGGGACAGGGTCCGGGAAAAACTGCTTTTT
.,TRBJ2-1,.,TRBV4-3,CASSQDIGGQNEQFF,TGCGCCAGCAGCCAGGATATAGGAGGGCAGAATGAGCAGTTCTTC
.,TRBJ2-7,TRBD1,TRBV4-3,CASSQYTGGYEQYF,TGCGCCAGCAGCCAATATACAGGGGGCTACGAGCAGTACTTC
few,TRBJ2-1,TRBD2,TRBV4-1,CASRKGLAGEEQFF,TGCGCCAGCAGAAAGGGACTAGCGGGCGAGGAGCAGTTCTTC
.,TRBJ1-3,.,TRBV15,CATSRDLSQDTIYF,TGTGCCACCAGCAGAGATCTGTCACAGGACACCATATATTTT
.,TRBJ2-1,TRBD2,TRBV7-2,CASSLAVIAGLYNEQFF,TGTGCCAGCAGCTTAGCGGTGATAGCGGGTTTATACAATGAGCAGTTCTTC
.,TRBJ1-1,.,TRBV30,CAWSVQGKNTEAFF,TGTGCCTGGAGTGTCCAGGGAAAGAACACTGAAGCTTTCTTT
.,TRBJ1-1,.,TRBV5-6,CASSSIRGGSTEAFF,TGTGCCAGCAGCTCAATCAGGGGCGGGAGCACTGAAGCTTTCTTT
once,TRBJ1-1,.,TRBV5-1,CASSQQTSGNTEAFF,TGCGCCAGCAGCCAACAGACAAGTGGGAACACTGAAGCTTTCTTT
.,TRBJ2-1,TRBD2,TRBV9,CASSPRGGRSSYNEQFF,TGTGCCAGCAGCCCCCGGGGGGGGCGCAGCTCCTACAATGAGCAGTTCTTC
.,TRBJ2-3,TRBD2,TRBV27,CASSPTGTSVTQYF,TGTGCCAGCAGCCCAACCGGGACTAGCGTTACGCAGTATTTT
.,TRBJ2-7,TRBD1,TRBV5-1,CASSLWGQAYEQYF,TGCGCCAGCAGCTTGTGGGGACAGGCCTACGAGCAGTACTTC
.,TRBJ2-7,TRBD2,TRBV4-3,CASSQDLAGGFEQYF,TGCGCCAGCAGCCAAGACCTAGCGGGGGGGTTCGAGCAGTACTTC
.,TRBJ1-6,.,TRBV11-3,CASSPRGYPNSPLHF,TGTGCCAGCAGCCCCCGAGGGTATCCTAATTCACCCCTCCACTTT
.,TRBJ2-1,.,TRBV28,CASSLVPSTYHEQFF,TGTGCCAGCAGTTTAGTGCCGTCTACTTACCATGAGCAGTTCTTC
.,TRBJ2-7,TRBD1,TRBV18,CASSLPGQLTYEQYF,TGTGCCAGCTCACTGCCGGGACAGTTGACCTACGAGCAGTACTTC
once,TRBJ2-1,TRBD2,TRBV4-3,CASSQFGTSGGFGEQFF,TGCGCCAGCAGCCAATTCGGGACTAGCGGGGGATTTGGGGAGCAGTTCTTC
.,TRBJ2-3,TRBD2,TRBV7-2,CASSSLAGLTTDTQYF,TGTGCCAGCAGCTCTCTAGCGGGGCTGACCACAGATACGCAGTATTTT
few,TRBJ1-6,TRBD1,TRBV7-9,CASSPGQGGSPLHF,TGTGCCAGCAGCCCCGGACAGGGTGGGTCACCCCTCCACTTT
.,TRBJ1-6,.,TRBV27,CASSLSGHRTGSGSPLHF,TGTGCCAGCAGTTTATCGGGTCACCGAACAGGGTCGGGCTCACCCCTCCACTTT
.,TRBJ1-5,.,TRBV4-2,CASSQGGGRGGNQPQHF,TGTGCCAGCAGCCAAGGGGGAGGGCGGGGGGGCAATCAGCCCCAGCATTTT
.,TRBJ1-2,TRBD1,TRBV10-3,CAISGTGTGASYGYTF,TGTGCCATCAGTGGCACCGGGACAGGGGCGTCCTATGGCTACACCTTC
.,TRBJ2-3,TRBD2,TRBV5-4,CASSPGTSGRAGTDTQYF,TGTGCCAGCAGCCCCGGGACTAGCGGGAGAGCGGGCACAGATACGCAGTATTTT
few,TRBJ2-7,.,TRBV4-1,CASSQVSGEQYF,TGCGCCAGCAGCCAAGTCTCGGGCGAGCAGTACTTC
.,TRBJ1-5,TRBD1,TRBV27,CASRGTGGGQPQHF,TGTGCCAGCAGGGGGACAGGGGGCGGACAGCCCCAGCATTTT
.,TRBJ1-2,TRBD1,TRBV19,CASSIDQDRGNYGYTF,TGTGCCAGTAGTATAGACCAGGACAGGGGAAACTATGGCTACACCTTC
.,TRBJ1-2,TRBD1,TRBV5-6,CASSSRGLEGYTF,TGTGCCAGCAGCTCCAGGGGGTTAGAAGGCTACACCTTC
.,TRBJ2-3,TRBD2,TRBV2,CASRRTGTSGGTDTQYF,TGTGCCAGCAGGCGAACCGGGACTAGCGGGGGCACAGATACGCAGTATTTT
.,TRBJ1-1,TRBD1,TRBV6-5,CASRVLPRGDTEAFF,TGTGCCAGCAGAGTACTTCCCAGGGGGGACACTGAAGCTTTCTTT
.,TRBJ2-6,TRBD1,TRBV4-3,CASSQKWGQGASGANVLTF,TGCGCCAGCAGCCAAAAGTGGGGACAGGGGGCCTCTGGGGCCAACGTCCTGACTTTC
.,TRBJ2-5,.,TRBV5-1,CASSRGLGETQYF,TGCGCCAGCAGCCGTGGACTGGGAGAGACCCAGTACTTC